These 25 T cell receptor beta chains originate from one sample sequenced in a study of CD8 T cells in Susac syndrome. Roughly 0.45 to 1 ug RNA was reverse transcribed with random hexamers. TCRdb recomputed calls from the immunoSEQ multiplex PCR reads with MiXCR, one row per CDR3 protein. The table lists over 120,000 distinct CDR3 sequences, 95% of them singletons. Sequenced material: CD4+ T cells from PBMCs. These receptors were collected from a human donor with Susac syndrome.

The chain carries TRBV18 and TRBJ2-5; D ambiguous. Looked up from germline, CDR1 is KGHSH and CDR2 is LQKENI. The CDR3 runs 14 residues. Trimming stripped 2 bases from V and 5 bases from J, with 12 bases between. CDR3 DNA sequence: TGTGCCAGCTCACCAGCACTGAGTTCGGAGACCCAGTACTTC. Its translation: CASSPALSSETQYF.

The CDR3, as DNA: TGTGCCAGCAGGGCCCCGGGACAGGGGTCCTATGGCTACACCTTC. Protein product: CASRAPGQGSYGYTF. The chain carries TRBV2 and TRBJ1-2, with 10 bases lining up with TRBD1. Germline lookup yields CDR1 SNHLY and CDR2 FYNNEI. The trim removed 6 bases at V and 4 bases at J, leaving 8 bases unmatched. The CDR3 length is 15 residues. The variable domain in full, completed from reference TRBV2 and TRBJ1-2, reads EPEVTQTPSHQVTQMGQEVILRCVPISNHLYFYWYRQILGQKVEFLVSFYNNEISEKSEIFDDQFSVERPDGSNFTLKIRSTKLEDSAMYFCASRAPGQGSYGYTFGSGTRLTVV.

The chain combines TRBV12-3 or TRBV12-4 with TRBJ2-1, with 13 bases matching TRBD2. J was trimmed by 3 bases and V by 5 bases; bases with no gene match: 4. This CDR3 region has 16 residues. The CDR3 loop reads CASSTRLAGGYNEQFF. The CDR3 bases are TGTGCCAGCAGTACCAGACTAGCGGGAGGCTACAATGAGCAGTTCTTC.

This sequence joins TRBV6-5 and TRBJ1-5; no clear D. CDR3 size: 14 residues. The V end was cut by 4 bases, the J end by 6 bases, with 13 bases between. The germline gives CDR1 MNHEY, CDR2 SVGAGI. CDR3 DNA: TGTGCCAGCAGTTCATGGGAAGATGGTCAGCCCCAGCATTTT. As protein: CASSSWEDGQPQHF.

V and J are TRBV28 and TRBJ2-7; TRBD1 matches at 9 bases. Germline V lookup: CDR1 MDHEN, CDR2 SYDVKM. The CDR3 is 13 residues long. V dropped 5 bases and J dropped 6; count of bases not matched to a gene: 5. In DNA form, the CDR3 reads TGTGCCAGCAGTATGGGACAGGGCGGCGAGCAGTACTTC. This gives the protein CASSMGQGGEQYF.

The chain is built from TRBV23-1 and TRBJ1-2; D is possibly TRBD1 (5 bases). TRBV23-1 is known as an ORF, though its function is uncertain. The CDR3 loop spans 14 amino acids. Trimming cost V 0 bases and J 2 bases, with 7 bases left between them. CDR3 in amino acids: CASSQSRDNYGYTF. In DNA form, the CDR3 reads TGCGCCAGCAGTCAATCCCGGGACAACTATGGCTACACCTTC.

This chain uses TRBV5-1 with TRBJ2-3, with D unresolved. CDR1 and CDR2 (germline): SGHRS, YFSETQ. This CDR3 region has 14 residues. Trimming pared 2 bases from V and 1 base from J, leaving 8 bases between. CDR3 sequence (DNA): TGCGCCAGCAGCTTAACCGAGGGCACAGATACGCAGTATTTT. This gives the protein CASSLTEGTDTQYF.

The rearrangement links TRBV20-1 to TRBJ2-1; TRBD2 aligns across 8 bases. Trimming took 3 bases from V and 2 from J; bases not matched to a gene: 6. The CDR3 runs to 15 residues. Germline CDR1 and CDR2: DFQATT and SNEGSKA (reference sequence). DNA of the CDR3: TGCAGTGCTAGGCATACTAGCGGCGCCTACAATGAGCAGTTCTTC. Protein: CSARHTSGAYNEQFF.

The V call is TRBV30, the J call TRBJ1-6; D might be TRBD1 (6 bases). Germline V gene sequence: CDR1 GTSNPN, CDR2 SVGIG (reference sequence). The V end was cut by 3 bases, the J end by 9 bases, with 18 bases between. The CDR3 is 15 amino acids. Here the CDR3 DNA reads TGTGCCTGGAGGTATGAAACAACAGGGTCTTCACCCCTCCACTTT. This translates into CAWRYETTGSSPLHF.

The CDR3 nucleotides read TGTGCCAGCAGGAGGACAGGTCAACCATCTGGGGCCAACGTCCTGACTTTC. Its protein is CASRRTGQPSGANVLTF. The chain is built from TRBV5-4 and TRBJ2-6, with 7 bases fitting TRBD1. V lost 5 bases to trimming and J lost 1 base; unmatched junction nucleotides: 9. Germline CDR1 and CDR2: SGHNT and YYREEE (reference sequence). The CDR3 covers 17 residues.

The chain recombines TRBV30 with TRBJ2-7; D might be TRBD1 (6 bases). Per germline, CDR1 GTSNPN and CDR2 SVGIG (reference sequence). Trimming pared 0 bases from V and 1 base from J, leaving 13 bases between. The CDR3 totals 15 residues. The CDR3 reads CAWSVQGPTSYEQYF. CDR3 DNA sequence: TGTGCCTGGAGTGTCCAGGGGCCCACTTCCTACGAGCAGTACTTC.

The chain carries TRBV24-1 and TRBJ2-1; a weak D match, TRBD2 (6 bases). This CDR3 spans 17 amino acids. Germline V gene sequence: CDR1 KGHDR, CDR2 SFDVKD. V lost 5 bases to trimming and J lost 3 bases, with 19 bases between them. The CDR3 sequence is CATSASSRGKGYNEQFF. The CDR3 DNA sequence: TGTGCCACCAGTGCCTCCTCCCGGGGGAAGGGCTACAATGAGCAGTTCTTC.

The CDR3 spells CASSGGASGSNQPQHF. The DNA of the CDR3 is TGTGCCAGCAGCGGAGGGGCCTCGGGAAGCAATCAGCCCCAGCATTTT. This sequence joins TRBV9 and TRBJ1-5; TRBD1 might be the D (5 bases). Germline V gives CDR1 SGDLS, CDR2 YYNGEE. Trimming removed 3 bases at V and 1 base at J, with 14 bases between. This CDR3 comprises 16 residues.

This chain connects TRBV11-1 to TRBJ1-1; D unclear. With 3 bases removed from V and 5 bases from J, the gap between germline ends came to 4 bases. The CDR3 runs 11 residues. In germline, CDR1 is SGHAT, CDR2 FQDESV (reference sequence). The chain's CDR3 is CASSFLTEAFF. CDR3 sequence (DNA): TGTGCCAGCAGCTTTCTGACTGAAGCTTTCTTT. Supplemented by reference TRBV11-1 and TRBJ1-1, the full variable domain reads EAEVAQSPRYKITEKSQAVAFWCDPISGHATLYWYRQILGQGPELLVQFQDESVVDDSQLPKDRFSAERLKGVDSTLKIQPAELGDSAMYLCASSFLTEAFFGQGTRLTVV.

The chain employs TRBV6-6 and TRBJ2-5; maybe TRBD1 (6 bases). There are 12 residues in the CDR3. Trimming removed 6 bases at V and 5 bases at J, with 10 bases between. Germline values: CDR1 MNHNY, CDR2 SVGAGI (reference sequence). The CDR3 DNA follows: TGTGCCAGCAGCCCAGGGGCTGAGACCCAGTACTTC. It encodes CASSPGAETQYF.

The chain is built from TRBV20-1 and TRBJ2-3; 9 positions agree with TRBD2. V shed 5 bases and J 2 bases; nucleotides not matched to a gene: 14. From germline, CDR1 is DFQATT and CDR2 SNEGSKA (reference sequence). The CDR3 has 17 amino acids. CDR3: CSAPTHGLAGNTDTQYF. The CDR3, as DNA: TGCAGTGCTCCGACTCACGGCCTAGCGGGAAACACAGATACGCAGTATTTT.

The CDR3 sequence is CATSRKDQPQHF. CDR3 nucleotides: TGTGCCACCAGCAGGAAGGATCAGCCCCAGCATTTT. The rearrangement uses TRBV15 and TRBJ1-5; D is unresolved. This CDR3 spans 12 amino acids. In germline, CDR1 is LNHNV, CDR2 YYDKDF (reference sequence). Trimming removed 3 bases at V and 5 bases at J, with 5 bases between.

The CDR3 DNA sequence: TGTGCCAGCAGTTACAGATCGGGACTCCCGCGATCGCAGTATTTT. This gives the protein CASSYRSGLPRSQYF. The gene calls are TRBV6-2 or TRBV6-3 and TRBJ2-3; D possibly corresponds to TRBD2 (6 bases). Looked up from germline, CDR1 is MNHEY and CDR2 is SVGEGT. V was cut by 2 bases and J by 10 bases, with 19 bases left in between. The CDR3 runs 15 residues.

A few counts support this clonotype. The V gene is TRBV20-1, the J gene TRBJ2-6; 7 bases map to TRBD1. With 3 bases clipped from V and 0 bases from J, the junction kept 5 bases outside the gene matches. The CDR3 extends over 16 amino acids. Germline-derived CDR1 and CDR2 are DFQATT and SNEGSKA (reference sequence). The CDR3 loop reads CSASPDRHSGANVLTF. The CDR3 DNA reads as TGCAGTGCTAGTCCGGACAGGCACTCTGGGGCCAACGTCCTGACTTTC.

The rearrangement links TRBV20-1 to TRBJ1-1, with D possibly being TRBD1 (5 bases). Germline V gene data show CDR1 as DFQATT and CDR2 as SNEGSKA (reference sequence). V gave up 2 bases and J gave up 11 bases, with 18 bases separating them. CDR3 size: 13 residues. The CDR3 DNA follows: TGCAGTGCTAGATTCGAATCGACTGGGGCCGCTTTCTTT. Translating it yields CSARFESTGAAFF.

The chain has TRBV20-1 and TRBJ2-1; 10 bases line up with TRBD2. Germline lookup yields CDR1 DFQATT and CDR2 SNEGSKA (reference sequence). This CDR3 spans 16 amino acids. Trimming removed 5 bases from V and 4 bases from J; junction bases left unmatched: 11. DNA of the CDR3: TGCAGTGCTCCGAGACTAGCGGGTTCGATATACAATGAGCAGTTCTTC. Translating gives CSAPRLAGSIYNEQFF.

V usage is TRBV15 and J usage is TRBJ2-7; D remains ambiguous. Trimming stripped 10 bases from V and 4 bases from J, with 17 bases between. The CDR3 runs to 13 residues. Per the germline V gene, CDR1 is LNHNV and CDR2 is YYDKDF (reference sequence). CDR3 nucleotides: TGTGCCAGATGCGACACGAGTGGGTACGAGCAGTACTTC. It encodes CARCDTSGYEQYF.

This clonotype appeared once. The J gene is TRBJ1-1, the V gene TRBV5-1; no definite D call. The CDR3 runs 14 residues. Looked up from germline, CDR1 is SGHRS and CDR2 is YFSETQ. The V end was cut by 4 bases, the J end by 6 bases, with 16 bases between. CDR3 region: CASSPVWVGAEAFF. DNA for the CDR3: TGCGCCAGCAGCCCCGTTTGGGTTGGGGCTGAAGCTTTCTTT.

The chain employs TRBV19 and TRBJ2-7; a possible D gene is TRBD1 (7 bases). CDR1 and CDR2 (germline): LNHDA, SQIVND (reference sequence). The CDR3 consists of 14 residues. The V gene lost 5 bases and the J gene lost 3 bases, with 14 bases spanning the gap. In nucleotides, the CDR3 is TGTGCCAGTAGTCGACAGGGAGGCAACTACGAGCAGTACTTC. Translating it yields CASSRQGGNYEQYF.

The chain has TRBV10-3 and TRBJ1-1; 8 bases match TRBD1. V was pared by 1 base and J by 1 base, with 5 bases of the junction left unmatched. Germline V lookup: CDR1 ENHRY, CDR2 SYGVKD. CDR3 size: 16 residues. Here the CDR3 reads CAISEFSTGENTEAFF. The CDR3 region has the DNA TGTGCCATCAGTGAGTTTTCGACAGGGGAGAACACTGAAGCTTTCTTT.